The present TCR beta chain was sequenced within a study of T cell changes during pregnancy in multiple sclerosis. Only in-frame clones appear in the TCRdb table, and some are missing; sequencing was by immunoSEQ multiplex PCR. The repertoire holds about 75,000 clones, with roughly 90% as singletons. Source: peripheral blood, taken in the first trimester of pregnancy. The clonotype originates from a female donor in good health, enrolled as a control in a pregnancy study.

CDR3: CASSSPDRGQRYEQYF. The CDR3 coding sequence is TGTGCCAGCAGTTCCCCGGACAGGGGGCAACGCTACGAGCAGTACTTC. The V and J genes are TRBV6-6 and TRBJ2-7, with 11 positions matching TRBD1. CDR1 is MNHNY, CDR2 SVGAGI, per germline (reference sequence). This CDR3 spans 16 amino acids. The V gene end was trimmed by 4 bases and the J gene end by 3 bases; junction bases not matched to a gene: 8.